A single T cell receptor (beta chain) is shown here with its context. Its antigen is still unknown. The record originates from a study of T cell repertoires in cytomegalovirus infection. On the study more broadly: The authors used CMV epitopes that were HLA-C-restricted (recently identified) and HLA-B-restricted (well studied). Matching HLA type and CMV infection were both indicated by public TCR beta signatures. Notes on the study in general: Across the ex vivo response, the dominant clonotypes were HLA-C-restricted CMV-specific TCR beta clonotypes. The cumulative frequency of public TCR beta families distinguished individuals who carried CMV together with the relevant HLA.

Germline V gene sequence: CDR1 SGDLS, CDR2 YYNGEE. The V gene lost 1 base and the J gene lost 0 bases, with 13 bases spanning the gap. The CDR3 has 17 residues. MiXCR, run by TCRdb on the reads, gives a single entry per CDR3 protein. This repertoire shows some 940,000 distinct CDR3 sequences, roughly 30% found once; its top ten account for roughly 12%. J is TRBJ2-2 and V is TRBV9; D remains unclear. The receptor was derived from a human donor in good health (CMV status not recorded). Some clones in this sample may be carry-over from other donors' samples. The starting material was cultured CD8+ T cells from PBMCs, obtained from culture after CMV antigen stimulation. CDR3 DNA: TGTGCCAGCAGCGTAATCCAGGACGCCCCGAACACCGGGGAGCTGTTTTTT. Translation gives CASSVIQDAPNTGELFF.